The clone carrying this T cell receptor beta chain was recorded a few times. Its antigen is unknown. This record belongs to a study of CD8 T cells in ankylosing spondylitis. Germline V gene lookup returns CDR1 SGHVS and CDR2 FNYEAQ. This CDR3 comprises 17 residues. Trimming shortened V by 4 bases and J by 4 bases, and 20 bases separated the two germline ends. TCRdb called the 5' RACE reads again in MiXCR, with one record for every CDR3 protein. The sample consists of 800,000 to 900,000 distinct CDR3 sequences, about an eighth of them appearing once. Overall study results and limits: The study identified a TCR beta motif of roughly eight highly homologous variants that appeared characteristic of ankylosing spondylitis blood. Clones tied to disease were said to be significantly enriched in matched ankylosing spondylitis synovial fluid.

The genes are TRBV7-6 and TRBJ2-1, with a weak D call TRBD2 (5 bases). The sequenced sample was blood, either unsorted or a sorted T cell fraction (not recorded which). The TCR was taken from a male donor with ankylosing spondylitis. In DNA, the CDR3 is TGTGCCAGCAGCTACATTCGGGTCGAGGGTACTTACAATGAGCAGTTCTTC. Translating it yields CASSYIRVEGTYNEQFF.